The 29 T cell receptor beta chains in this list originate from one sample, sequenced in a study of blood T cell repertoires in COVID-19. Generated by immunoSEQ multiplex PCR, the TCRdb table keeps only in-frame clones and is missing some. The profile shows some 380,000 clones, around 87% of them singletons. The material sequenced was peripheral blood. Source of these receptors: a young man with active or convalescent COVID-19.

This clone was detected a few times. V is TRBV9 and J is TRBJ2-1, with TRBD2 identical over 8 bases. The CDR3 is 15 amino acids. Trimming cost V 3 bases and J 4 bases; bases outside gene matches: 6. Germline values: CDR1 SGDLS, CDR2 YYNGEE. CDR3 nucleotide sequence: TGTGCCAGCAGCGCCTCTAGCGGGCCTTACAATGAGCAGTTCTTC. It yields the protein CASSASSGPYNEQFF.

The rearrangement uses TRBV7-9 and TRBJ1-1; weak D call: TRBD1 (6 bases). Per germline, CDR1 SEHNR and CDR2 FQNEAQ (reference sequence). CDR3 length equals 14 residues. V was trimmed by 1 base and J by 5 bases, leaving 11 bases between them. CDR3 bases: TGTGCCAGCAGCTTAGACAGGGTGGGGACTGAAGCTTTCTTT. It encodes CASSLDRVGTEAFF.

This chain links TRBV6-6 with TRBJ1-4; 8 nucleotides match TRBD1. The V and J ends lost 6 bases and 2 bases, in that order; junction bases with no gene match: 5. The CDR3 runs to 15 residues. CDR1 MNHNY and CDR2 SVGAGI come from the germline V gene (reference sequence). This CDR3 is CASSRQGRTNEKLFF. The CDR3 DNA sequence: TGTGCCAGCAGCCGACAGGGGCGGACTAATGAAAAACTGTTTTTT.

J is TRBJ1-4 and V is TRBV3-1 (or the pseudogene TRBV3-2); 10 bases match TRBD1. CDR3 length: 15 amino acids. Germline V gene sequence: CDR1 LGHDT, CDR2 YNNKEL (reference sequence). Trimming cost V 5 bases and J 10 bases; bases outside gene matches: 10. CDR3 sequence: CASSERDRGGRKLFF. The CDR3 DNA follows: TGTGCCAGCAGCGAAAGGGACAGGGGAGGTCGAAAACTGTTTTTT.

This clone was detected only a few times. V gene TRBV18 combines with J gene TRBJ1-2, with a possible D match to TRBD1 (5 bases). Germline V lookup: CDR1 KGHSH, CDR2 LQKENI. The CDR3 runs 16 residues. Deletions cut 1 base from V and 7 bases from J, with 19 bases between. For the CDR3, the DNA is TGTGCCAGCTCACCACGGGGGAGGACCGAAGTCGGTGGCTACACCTTC. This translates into CASSPRGRTEVGGYTF. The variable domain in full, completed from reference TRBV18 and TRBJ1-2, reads NAGVMQNPRHLVRRRGQEARLRCSPMKGHSHVYWYRQLPEEGLKFMVYLQKENIIDESGMPKERFSAEFPKEGPSILRIQQVVRGDSAAYFCASSPRGRTEVGGYTFGSGTRLTVV.

This chain's CDR3 is CASSIEGRRSYNEQFF. CDR3 nucleotide sequence: TGTGCCAGTAGTATAGAAGGGAGACGGTCCTACAATGAGCAGTTCTTC. This chain connects TRBV19 to TRBJ2-1; perhaps TRBD2 as D (5 bases). With 0 bases removed from V and 1 base from J, the gap between germline ends came to 10 bases. The CDR3 consists of 16 residues. Germline values: CDR1 LNHDA, CDR2 SQIVND (reference sequence).

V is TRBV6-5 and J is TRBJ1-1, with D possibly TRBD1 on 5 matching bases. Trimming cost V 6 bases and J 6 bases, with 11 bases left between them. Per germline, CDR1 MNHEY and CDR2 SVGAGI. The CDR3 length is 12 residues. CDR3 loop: CASSRGTAEAFF. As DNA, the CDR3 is TGTGCCAGCAGCCGGGGGACCGCTGAAGCTTTCTTT.

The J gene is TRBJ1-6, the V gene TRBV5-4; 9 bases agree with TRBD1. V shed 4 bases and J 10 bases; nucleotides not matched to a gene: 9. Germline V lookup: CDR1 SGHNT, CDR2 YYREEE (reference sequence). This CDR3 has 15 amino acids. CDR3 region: CASSLGQGIGSPLHF. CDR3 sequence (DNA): TGTGCCAGCAGCCTCGGACAGGGGATAGGGTCACCCCTCCACTTT. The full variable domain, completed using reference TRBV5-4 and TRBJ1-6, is ETGVTQSPTHLIKTRGQQVTLRCSSQSGHNTVSWYQQALGQGPQFIFQYYREEENGRGNFPPRFSGLQFPNYSSELNVNALELDDSALYLCASSLGQGIGSPLHFGNGTRLTVT.

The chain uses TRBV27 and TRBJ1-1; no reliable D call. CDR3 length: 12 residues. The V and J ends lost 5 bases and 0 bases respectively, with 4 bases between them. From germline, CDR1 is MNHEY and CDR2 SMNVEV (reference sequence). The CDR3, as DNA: TGTGCCAGCAGTACAATGAACACTGAAGCTTTCTTT. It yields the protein CASSTMNTEAFF.

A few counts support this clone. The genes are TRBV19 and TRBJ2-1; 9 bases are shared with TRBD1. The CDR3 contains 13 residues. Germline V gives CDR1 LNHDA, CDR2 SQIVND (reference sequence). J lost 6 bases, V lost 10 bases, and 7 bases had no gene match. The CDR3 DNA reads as TGTGCCATAAGACAGGGGGGGAGCAATGAGCAGTTCTTC. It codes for CAIRQGGSNEQFF.

CDR3 loop: CASSRKGDTDTQYF. In DNA form, the CDR3 reads TGCGCCAGCAGCCGGAAGGGAGACACAGATACGCAGTATTTT. The chain uses TRBV5-1 and TRBJ2-3; D is possibly TRBD2 (5 bases). Germline V CDR1 and CDR2: SGHRS, YFSETQ. The CDR3 has 14 amino acids. Between the trimmed V and J ends, which lost 4 bases and 2 bases, there was a span of 11 bases.

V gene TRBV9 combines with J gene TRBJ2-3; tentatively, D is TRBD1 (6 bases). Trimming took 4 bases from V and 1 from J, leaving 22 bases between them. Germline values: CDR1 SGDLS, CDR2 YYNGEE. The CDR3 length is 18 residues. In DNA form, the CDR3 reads TGTGCCAGCAGCCCAAAGTTAGGGGGAGAATTGGGCACAGATACGCAGTATTTT. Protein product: CASSPKLGGELGTDTQYF.

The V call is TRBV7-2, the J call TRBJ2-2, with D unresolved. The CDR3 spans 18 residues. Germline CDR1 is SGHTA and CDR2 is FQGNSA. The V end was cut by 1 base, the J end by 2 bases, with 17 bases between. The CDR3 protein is CASSLVPAKRINTGELFF. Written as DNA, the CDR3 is TGTGCCAGCAGCTTAGTCCCCGCCAAGCGAATCAACACCGGGGAGCTGTTTTTT.

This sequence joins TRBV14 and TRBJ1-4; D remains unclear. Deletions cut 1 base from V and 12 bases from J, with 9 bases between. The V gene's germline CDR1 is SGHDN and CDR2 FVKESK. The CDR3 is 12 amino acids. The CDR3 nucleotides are TGTGCCAGCAGCCAAGTCGGGTTAGAACTGTTTTTT. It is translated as CASSQVGLELFF.

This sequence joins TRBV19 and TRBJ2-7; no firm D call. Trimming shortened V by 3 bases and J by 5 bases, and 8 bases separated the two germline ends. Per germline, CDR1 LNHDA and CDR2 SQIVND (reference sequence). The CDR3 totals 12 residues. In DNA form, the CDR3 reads TGTGCCAGTAGTATGGCAATGAACGAGCAGTACTTC. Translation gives CASSMAMNEQYF.

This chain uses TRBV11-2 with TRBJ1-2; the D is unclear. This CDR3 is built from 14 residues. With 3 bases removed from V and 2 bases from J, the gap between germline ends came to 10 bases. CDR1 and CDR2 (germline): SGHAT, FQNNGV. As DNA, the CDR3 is TGTGCCAGCAGCTTGACCGACGGGAACTATGGCTACACCTTC. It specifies CASSLTDGNYGYTF.

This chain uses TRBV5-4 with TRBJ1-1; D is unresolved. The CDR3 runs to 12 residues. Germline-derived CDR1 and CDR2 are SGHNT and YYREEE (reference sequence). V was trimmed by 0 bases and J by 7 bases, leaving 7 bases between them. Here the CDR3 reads CASSLGQLEAFF. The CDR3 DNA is TGTGCCAGCAGCTTGGGCCAACTTGAAGCTTTCTTT. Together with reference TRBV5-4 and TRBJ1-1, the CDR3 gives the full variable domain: ETGVTQSPTHLIKTRGQQVTLRCSSQSGHNTVSWYQQALGQGPQFIFQYYREEENGRGNFPPRFSGLQFPNYSSELNVNALELDDSALYLCASSLGQLEAFFGQGTRLTVV.

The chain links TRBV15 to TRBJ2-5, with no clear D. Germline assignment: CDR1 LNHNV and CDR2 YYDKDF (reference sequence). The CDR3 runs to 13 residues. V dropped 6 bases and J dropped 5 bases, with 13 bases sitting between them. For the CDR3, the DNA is TGTGCCACCAGATCGCGGATCCGGGAGACCCAGTACTTC. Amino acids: CATRSRIRETQYF.

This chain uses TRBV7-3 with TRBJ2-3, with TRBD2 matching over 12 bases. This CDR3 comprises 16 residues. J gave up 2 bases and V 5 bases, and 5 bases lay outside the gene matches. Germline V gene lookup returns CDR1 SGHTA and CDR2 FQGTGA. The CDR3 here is CASSRLAGEITDTQYF. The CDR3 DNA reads TGTGCCAGCAGCCGACTAGCGGGAGAGATCACAGATACGCAGTATTTT. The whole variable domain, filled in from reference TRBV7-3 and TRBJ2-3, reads GAGVSQTPSNKVTEKGKYVELRCDPISGHTALYWYRQSLGQGPEFLIYFQGTGAADDSGLPNDRFFAVRPEGSVSTLKIQRTERGDSAVYLCASSRLAGEITDTQYFGPGTRLTVL.

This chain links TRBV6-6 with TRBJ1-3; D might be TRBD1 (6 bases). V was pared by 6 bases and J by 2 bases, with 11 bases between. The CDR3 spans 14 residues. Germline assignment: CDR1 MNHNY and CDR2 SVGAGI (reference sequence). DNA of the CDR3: TGTGCCAGCAGCCTGGGACAACCTGGAAACACCATATATTTT. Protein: CASSLGQPGNTIYF.

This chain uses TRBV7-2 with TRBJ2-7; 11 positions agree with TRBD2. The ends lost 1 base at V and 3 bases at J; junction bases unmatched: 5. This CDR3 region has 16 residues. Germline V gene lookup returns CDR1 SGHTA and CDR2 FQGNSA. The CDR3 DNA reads TGTGCCAGCAGCTTAGTGGTTAGCGGGAGGGGCTACGAGCAGTACTTC. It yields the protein CASSLVVSGRGYEQYF.

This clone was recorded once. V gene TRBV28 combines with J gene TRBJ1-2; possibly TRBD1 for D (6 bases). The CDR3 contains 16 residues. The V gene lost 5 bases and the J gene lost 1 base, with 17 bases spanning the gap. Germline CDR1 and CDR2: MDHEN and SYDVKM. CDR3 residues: CASSPPGTPFNYGYTF. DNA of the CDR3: TGTGCCAGCAGTCCTCCCGGGACACCCTTTAACTATGGCTACACCTTC.

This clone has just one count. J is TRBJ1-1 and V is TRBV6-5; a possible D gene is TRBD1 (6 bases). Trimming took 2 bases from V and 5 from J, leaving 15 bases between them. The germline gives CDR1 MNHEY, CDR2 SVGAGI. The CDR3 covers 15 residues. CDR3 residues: CASSYDPGVGTEAFF. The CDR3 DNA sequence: TGTGCCAGCAGTTACGACCCAGGGGTGGGGACTGAAGCTTTCTTT.

CDR3 protein: CACLTSGRPRDTQYF. CDR3 DNA sequence: TGTGCCTGCTTGACTAGCGGGAGGCCCAGGGATACGCAGTATTTT. The chain carries TRBV30 and TRBJ2-3; 13 bases match TRBD2. Germline V lookup: CDR1 GTSNPN, CDR2 SVGIG (reference sequence). This CDR3 spans 15 amino acids. Losses at the gene ends were 6 bases for V and 6 bases for J; bases not matched to a gene: 9.

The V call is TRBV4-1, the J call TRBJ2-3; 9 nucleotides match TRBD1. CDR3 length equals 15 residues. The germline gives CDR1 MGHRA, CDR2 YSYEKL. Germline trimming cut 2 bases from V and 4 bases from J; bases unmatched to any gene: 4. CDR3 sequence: CASSQWDRDPDTQYF. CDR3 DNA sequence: TGCGCCAGCAGCCAATGGGACAGGGACCCAGATACGCAGTATTTT.

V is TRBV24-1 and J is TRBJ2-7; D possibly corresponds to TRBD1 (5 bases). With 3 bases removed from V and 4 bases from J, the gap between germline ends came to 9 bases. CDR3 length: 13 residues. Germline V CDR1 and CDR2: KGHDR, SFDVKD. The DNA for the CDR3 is TGTGCCACCAGTGATAGCCCAGGGTACGAGCAGTACTTC. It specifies CATSDSPGYEQYF.

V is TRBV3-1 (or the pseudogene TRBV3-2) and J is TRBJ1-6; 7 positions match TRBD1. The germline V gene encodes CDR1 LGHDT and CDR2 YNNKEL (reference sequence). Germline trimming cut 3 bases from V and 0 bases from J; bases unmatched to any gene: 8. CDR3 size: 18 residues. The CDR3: CASSQGQYFSSYNSPLHF. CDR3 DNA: TGTGCCAGCAGCCAGGGACAGTACTTCAGCTCCTATAATTCACCCCTCCACTTT.

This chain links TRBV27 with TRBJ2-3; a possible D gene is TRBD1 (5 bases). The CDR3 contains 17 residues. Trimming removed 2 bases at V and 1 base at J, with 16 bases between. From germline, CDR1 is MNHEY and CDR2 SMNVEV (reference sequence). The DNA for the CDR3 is TGTGCCAGCAGTTTAAAGGGGAACAGTAAGCGCACAGATACGCAGTATTTT. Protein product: CASSLKGNSKRTDTQYF.

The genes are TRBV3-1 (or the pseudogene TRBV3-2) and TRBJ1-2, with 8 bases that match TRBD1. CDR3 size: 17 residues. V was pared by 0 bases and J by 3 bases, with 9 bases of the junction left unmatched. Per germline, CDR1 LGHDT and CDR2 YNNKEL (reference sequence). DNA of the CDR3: TGTGCCAGCAGCCAAGAAACTCAGGGGGCTTCGGACTATGGCTACACCTTC. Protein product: CASSQETQGASDYGYTF.